These 2 T cell receptor beta chains originate from one sample sequenced in a study of cytomegalovirus exposure and HLA in healthy donors. The primer mix had 60 Vbeta and 13 Jbeta primers. The data were produced by immunoSEQ multiplex PCR, yet TCRdb's version contains in-frame clones alone and is incomplete. The sample carries fewer than 95,000 clones, roughly three quarters recorded once. Input material: PBMCs. The receptor set was obtained from a man aged 40-50 years in good health and CMV-seronegative.

The gene calls are TRBV10-2 and TRBJ2-2; TRBD2 matches at 10 bases. The germline gives CDR1 WSHSY, CDR2 SAAADI. The CDR3 loop spans 16 amino acids. Trimming removed 8 bases from V and 6 bases from J; junction bases left unmatched: 12. CDR3 nucleotides: TGCGCCAGCGATAGCGGGGGGCGCAGGGTCGCCGGGGAGCTGTTTTTT. Protein sequence: CASDSGGRRVAGELFF.

The CDR3 nucleotides are TGTGCCAGCGGGCGGACAGGGTTATGGCAGCCCCAGCATTTT. Amino acid sequence: CASGRTGLWQPQHF. The chain recombines TRBV27 with TRBJ1-5; TRBD1 aligns across 8 bases. With V trimmed by 8 bases and J by 7 bases, 10 bases remained unmatched. The germline CDR1 and CDR2 sequences are MNHEY and SMNVEV (reference sequence). The CDR3 totals 14 residues.